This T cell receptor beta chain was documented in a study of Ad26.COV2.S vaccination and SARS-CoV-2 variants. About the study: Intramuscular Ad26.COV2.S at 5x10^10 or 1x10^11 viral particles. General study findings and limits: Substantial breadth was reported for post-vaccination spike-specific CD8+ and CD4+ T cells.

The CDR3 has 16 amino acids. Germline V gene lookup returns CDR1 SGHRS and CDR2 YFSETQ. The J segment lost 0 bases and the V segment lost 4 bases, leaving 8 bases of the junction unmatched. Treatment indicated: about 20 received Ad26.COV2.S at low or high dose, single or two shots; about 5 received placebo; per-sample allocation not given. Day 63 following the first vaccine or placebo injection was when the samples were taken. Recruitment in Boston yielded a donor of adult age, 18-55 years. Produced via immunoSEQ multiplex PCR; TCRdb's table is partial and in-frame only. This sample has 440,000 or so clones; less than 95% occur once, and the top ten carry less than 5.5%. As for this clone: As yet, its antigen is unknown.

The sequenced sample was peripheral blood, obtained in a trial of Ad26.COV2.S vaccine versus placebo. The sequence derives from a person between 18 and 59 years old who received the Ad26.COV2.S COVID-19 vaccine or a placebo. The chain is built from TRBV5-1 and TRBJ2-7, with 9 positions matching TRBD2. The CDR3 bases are TGCGCCAGCAGCCCCAAAGCGGGGGGAAGCTCCTACGAGCAGTACTTC. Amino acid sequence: CASSPKAGGSSYEQYF.